These 22 T cell receptor beta chains came from one sample sequenced in a study of cytomegalovirus exposure and HLA in healthy donors (dated by TCRdb to about 2017). Libraries were prepared through the immunoSEQ multiplex PCR assay. For the multiplex PCR, a mixture combining 60 forward primers for TCR Vbeta segments and 13 reverse primers for TCR Jbeta segments was used. Entries here come from immuneACCESS through TCRdb and include only in-frame sequences with V and J called. Some clones fail to appear in such tables; in the studies checked, an unresolved V gene covers under half of the shortfall, and the cause of the remainder is unknown. In all, the sample holds over 150,000 clones, and approximately 72% of those were seen once. Clones ranked in the top ten supply approximately 2.6% of the sample. Sequenced material: PBMCs. All receptors come from a man in his late teens or twenties in good health and CMV-seronegative.

This sequence joins TRBV10-3 and TRBJ2-7; weak D call: TRBD1 (5 bases). The ends were cut back, 1 base at V and 0 bases at J, with 10 bases in the middle. There are 15 residues in the CDR3. Germline assignment: CDR1 ENHRY and CDR2 SYGVKD. The CDR3 DNA is TGTGCCATCAGTGAGTTACAGGAGAGCTCCTACGAGCAGTACTTC. Protein product: CAISELQESSYEQYF.

The chain recombines TRBV14 with TRBJ2-1, with 11 bases fitting TRBD1. Trimming cost V 4 bases and J 6 bases; bases outside gene matches: 2. There are 14 residues in the CDR3. Germline CDR1 SGHDN, CDR2 FVKESK. The CDR3 nucleotides read TGTGCCAGCAGCCCCGGGACAGGGGGCAATGAGCAGTTCTTC. This gives the protein CASSPGTGGNEQFF.

DNA of the CDR3: TGTGCCAGCAGTCGACAGGGAGGTACAAGGGAGCTGTTTTTT. Translating it yields CASSRQGGTRELFF. The genes are TRBV27 and TRBJ2-2; D may be TRBD1 (7 bases). V lost 5 bases to trimming and J lost 9 bases, with 16 bases between them. Germline assignment: CDR1 MNHEY and CDR2 SMNVEV (reference sequence). This CDR3 is 14 amino acids long.

The chain joins TRBV28 to TRBJ1-5, with TRBD1 as a possible D gene (5 bases). V was trimmed by 7 bases and J by 0 bases, leaving 10 bases between them. This CDR3 region has 14 residues. Germline assignment: CDR1 MDHEN and CDR2 SYDVKM. The CDR3 bases are TGTGCCAGCACCCGGGGGTCTAGCAATCAGCCCCAGCATTTT. Translated: CASTRGSSNQPQHF. Full variable domain (remainder filled in from reference TRBV28 and TRBJ1-5): DVKVTQSSRYLVKRTGEKVFLECVQDMDHENMFWYRQDPGLGLRLIYFSYDVKMKEKGDIPEGYSVSREKKERFSLILESASTNQTSMYLCASTRGSSNQPQHFGDGTRLSIL.

The rearrangement uses TRBV6-5 and TRBJ1-6, with D unresolved. This CDR3 has 14 amino acids. Between the trimmed V and J ends, which lost 2 bases and 10 bases, there was a span of 12 bases. Germline V gene data show CDR1 as MNHEY and CDR2 as SVGAGI. The CDR3 here is CASSYPSNGSPLHF. Here the CDR3 DNA reads TGTGCCAGCAGTTACCCCTCAAATGGCTCACCCCTCCACTTT.

The chain employs TRBV5-1 and TRBJ1-2; 7 bases match TRBD1. The CDR3 runs 16 residues. J gave up 4 bases and V 5 bases, and 14 bases lay outside the gene matches. Germline values: CDR1 SGHRS, CDR2 YFSETQ. Here the CDR3 reads CASREWVQGVVYGYTF. CDR3 DNA: TGCGCCAGCAGGGAATGGGTCCAGGGGGTAGTCTATGGCTACACCTTC.

The V gene is TRBV5-1, the J gene TRBJ2-1; 11 bases are a match to TRBD1. Germline trimming cut 4 bases from V and 6 bases from J; bases unmatched to any gene: 6. The CDR3 runs 15 residues. Germline V gene sequence: CDR1 SGHRS, CDR2 YFSETQ. The CDR3 nucleotides are TGCGCCAGCAGCCGGGGGGGACAGGGGGTCAATGAGCAGTTCTTC. This encodes CASSRGGQGVNEQFF.

This sequence joins TRBV5-1 and TRBJ1-1, with a tentative D call TRBD1 (5 bases). From germline, CDR1 is SGHRS and CDR2 YFSETQ. V shed 2 bases and J shed 3 bases, with 11 bases lying between them. The CDR3 length is 14 residues. The CDR3 nucleotides are TGCGCCAGCAGCTTCGGGGGAAGCGACACTGAAGCTTTCTTT. Encoded protein: CASSFGGSDTEAFF.

V is TRBV23-1 and J is TRBJ2-7; TRBD2 aligns across 11 bases. TRBV23-1 is an ORF; its function is uncertain. The CDR3 has 15 residues. Unmatched junction bases numbered 6, after V lost 6 bases and J lost 2 bases. CDR3 sequence: CASSSGTSGTYEQYF. CDR3 bases: TGCGCCAGCAGCTCCGGGACTAGCGGAACCTACGAGCAGTACTTC.

This clone showed up just a few times. This chain connects TRBV5-1 to TRBJ1-5, with D tentatively TRBD1 (6 bases). The V end was cut by 0 bases, the J end by 6 bases, with 13 bases between. Looked up from germline, CDR1 is SGHRS and CDR2 is YFSETQ. The CDR3 runs 15 residues. The CDR3 region is CASSLGPGGGQPQHF. CDR3 DNA sequence: TGCGCCAGCAGCTTGGGGCCGGGAGGGGGTCAGCCCCAGCATTTT. The full variable domain, with the rest looked up from reference TRBV5-1 and TRBJ1-5, is KAGVTQTPRYLIKTRGQQVTLSCSPISGHRSVSWYQQTPGQGLQFLFEYFSETQRNKGNFPGRFSGRQFSNSRSEMNVSTLELGDSALYLCASSLGPGGGQPQHFGDGTRLSIL.

The chain combines TRBV5-1 with TRBJ1-1; no definite D call. The germline V gene has CDR1 SGHRS and CDR2 YFSETQ. V was shortened by 4 bases and J by 10 bases, with 23 bases between the two germline ends. The CDR3 consists of 15 residues. CDR3 amino acids: CASSAGTRWSALAFF. The DNA of the CDR3 is TGCGCCAGCAGCGCTGGTACTCGATGGAGTGCGCTAGCTTTCTTT.

This clone was counted a few times. The chain couples TRBV2 to TRBJ1-5, with a possible D match to TRBD1 (5 bases). V dropped 10 bases and J dropped 3 bases, with 19 bases sitting between them. The CDR3 totals 15 residues. Germline V gene lookup returns CDR1 SNHLY and CDR2 FYNNEI. The CDR3 is CATRGGGPFNQPQHF. The CDR3 nucleotides are TGTGCCACCCGGGGCGGGGGACCATTCAATCAGCCCCAGCATTTT.

The chain employs TRBV14 and TRBJ2-1, with a possible D match to TRBD2 (5 bases). This CDR3 comprises 14 residues. CDR1 SGHDN and CDR2 FVKESK come from the germline V gene. Trimming removed 0 bases from V and 7 bases from J, with 10 bases in between. CDR3 DNA: TGTGCCAGCAGCCAAGATCCGGGGTGGAATGAGCAGTTCTTC. Protein product: CASSQDPGWNEQFF.

J is TRBJ2-1 and V is TRBV11-2; maybe TRBD2 (7 bases). This CDR3 has 16 amino acids. V was shortened by 4 bases and J by 9 bases, with 22 bases between the two germline ends. Germline CDR1 reads SGHAT; CDR2 reads FQNNGV. The CDR3 spells CASSWGGRGLGGEQFF. As DNA, the CDR3 is TGTGCCAGCAGCTGGGGGGGGCGGGGGCTAGGTGGTGAGCAGTTCTTC.

The rearrangement joins TRBV25-1 to TRBJ2-1, with D possibly TRBD2 on 5 matching bases. The ends were cut back, 6 bases at V and 7 bases at J, with 19 bases in the middle. This CDR3 has 15 amino acids. CDR1 is MGHDK, CDR2 SYGVNS, per germline. The chain's CDR3 is CASSEGASLGNEQFF. In nucleotides, the CDR3 is TGTGCCAGCAGCGAGGGAGCAAGCTTGGGGAATGAGCAGTTCTTC.

In this sample, this clone turned up a few times. The chain employs TRBV6-1 and TRBJ1-3, with a possible D match to TRBD1 (6 bases). The CDR3 runs 16 residues. V lost 0 bases and J 4 bases, leaving 13 bases between the germline ends. Germline CDR1 reads MNHNS; CDR2 reads SASEGT. CDR3 in amino acids: CASSEAFQGPGNTIYF. CDR3 sequence (DNA): TGTGCCAGCAGTGAAGCGTTTCAGGGGCCGGGAAACACCATATATTTT.

The rearrangement uses TRBV5-1 and TRBJ2-4; 9 bases are a match to TRBD1. V shed 2 bases, J shed 2 bases, and the junction held 5 bases outside the gene matches. The CDR3 is made up of 16 amino acids. CDR1 is SGHRS and CDR2 is YFSETQ in the germline V gene. The CDR3 DNA reads as TGCGCCAGCAGCTTACCCACAGGGGGCACCAAAAACATTCAGTACTTC. Translation: CASSLPTGGTKNIQYF.

This clone was seen a few times. This chain joins TRBV5-6 and TRBJ2-7, with D possibly matching TRBD1 (5 bases). The V gene's germline CDR1 is SGHDT and CDR2 YYEEEE. The CDR3 covers 17 residues. The V and J ends lost 2 bases and 2 bases respectively, with 20 bases between them. The CDR3 DNA reads as TGTGCCAGCAGCTTAAGAACTGGACAATCAGGAACCTACGAGCAGTACTTC. Amino acids: CASSLRTGQSGTYEQYF. Combining the CDR3 with reference TRBV5-6 and TRBJ2-7 gives the whole variable domain DAGVTQSPTHLIKTRGQQVTLRCSPKSGHDTVSWYQQALGQGPQFIFQYYEEEERQRGNFPDRFSGHQFPNYSSELNVNALLLGDSALYLCASSLRTGQSGTYEQYFGPGTRLTVT.

In this sample, this clone turned up a few times. The V call is TRBV5-1, the J call TRBJ2-1; 8 bases match TRBD2. Trimming took 2 bases from V and 5 from J; bases not matched to a gene: 6. Germline V gene data show CDR1 as SGHRS and CDR2 as YFSETQ. The CDR3 runs 15 residues. Here the CDR3 reads CASSLFSGADNEQFF. The CDR3 DNA reads TGCGCCAGCAGCTTATTTAGCGGGGCCGACAATGAGCAGTTCTTC. The full variable domain, completed using reference TRBV5-1 and TRBJ2-1, is KAGVTQTPRYLIKTRGQQVTLSCSPISGHRSVSWYQQTPGQGLQFLFEYFSETQRNKGNFPGRFSGRQFSNSRSEMNVSTLELGDSALYLCASSLFSGADNEQFFGPGTRLTVL.

The rearrangement links TRBV9 to TRBJ2-1, with a possible D match to TRBD2 (6 bases). This CDR3 is 14 amino acids long. V lost 2 bases, J lost 7 bases, and 13 bases lay in between. From germline, CDR1 is SGDLS and CDR2 YYNGEE. The CDR3 loop is CASSVGTAGNEQFF. CDR3 coding DNA: TGTGCCAGCAGCGTGGGGACTGCGGGGAATGAGCAGTTCTTC. The full variable domain, in which reference TRBV9 and TRBJ2-1 provide the parts outside the CDR3, is DSGVTQTPKHLITATGQRVTLRCSPRSGDLSVYWYQQSLDQGLQFLIQYYNGEERAKGNILERFSAQQFPDLHSELNLSSLELGDSALYFCASSVGTAGNEQFFGPGTRLTVL.

The V and J genes are TRBV7-9 and TRBJ2-3; maybe TRBD1 (5 bases). Germline CDR1 reads SEHNR; CDR2 reads FQNEAQ (reference sequence). The CDR3 sequence is 16 residues long. Trimming cost V 1 base and J 4 bases, with 15 bases left between them. CDR3 DNA sequence: TGTGCCAGCAGCTTAGGGGGCTACCCGTGGTCAGATACGCAGTATTTT. It encodes CASSLGGYPWSDTQYF. The whole variable domain, remainder taken from reference TRBV7-9 and TRBJ2-3, is DTGVSQNPRHKITKRGQNVTFRCDPISEHNRLYWYRQTLGQGPEFLTYFQNEAQLEKSRLLSDRFSAERPKGSFSTLEIQRTEQGDSAMYLCASSLGGYPWSDTQYFGPGTRLTVL.

The table lists this clone with a few counts. An end of the junction differs from the germline gene, which may be a read error. The rearrangement links TRBV7-9 to TRBJ2-7, with no clear D. From germline, CDR1 is SEHNR and CDR2 FQNEAQ (reference sequence). This CDR3 comprises 13 residues. The CDR3 spells CSSSLEPTGEQYF. CDR3 sequence (DNA): TGTTCCAGCAGCTTAGAGCCCACCGGCGAGCAGTACTTC. The entire variable domain, with the rest obtained from reference TRBV7-9 and TRBJ2-7, is as follows: DTGVSQNPRHKITKRGQNVTFRCDPISEHNRLYWYRQTLGQGPEFLTYFQNEAQLEKSRLLSDRFSAERPKGSFSTLEIQRTEQGDSAMYLCSSSLEPTGEQYFGPGTRLTVT.